This T cell receptor beta chain stems from a study of cytomegalovirus exposure and HLA in healthy donors (dated by TCRdb to the late 2010s). Notes on the research overall: In an earlier analysis of some 610 of the donors, 276 Gb of sequence data and 100 million or so unique TCR beta sequences from 180 million or so T cells were reported. Approximately 300 gigabases of sequencing data and around 90 million unique TCR sequences made up an early release that covered 500 to 650 HLA-typed donors. Of the roughly 390 genotyped donors, roughly 80% fell in the genetic ancestry cluster associated with self-reported Caucasian donors. The aim of the study was to test whether cataloging public T cell receptors could identify signatures of past pathogen exposure. The T cell repertoires of 670 or so subjects were profiled by immunosequencing and related to cytomegalovirus serostatus. In addition to the first cohort of roughly 700 subjects, a separate validation cohort of 120 different subjects was used. The study combined high-throughput TCR immunosequencing, statistical association of individual TCRs with disease status, and machine learning to predict cytomegalovirus infection status. A later analysis re-analyzed previously published TCR beta repertoires from 666 donors and added high-resolution HLA genotyping to study TCR occurrence patterns. Rather than drawing on any new phenotypic data, the later analysis identified candidate immune exposures from TCR beta sequences and the way those sequences occurred across donors. To decide whether each TCR beta V gene segment behaved as functional or pseudogenic, an earlier analysis of 587 of the donors relied on high-throughput TCR beta sequencing. Alongside the repertoire data, information on donor age, sex, ethnicity and CMV serostatus was compiled. In a later genetic analysis, genome-wide SNP genotypes for about three fifths of the roughly 670 donors were used, and that subset was treated as a discovery cohort. Every repertoire in the discovery cohort had been generated on one and the same sequencing platform. HLA typing covered class I and class II loci at four-digit resolution. Typing coverage differed by locus: A, B, C, DRB1 and DQB1 were typed in roughly 620-640 donors, DQA1 in roughly 500, DPA1 in 600 to 610, and DPB1 in roughly 450. Because of strong linkage in the cohort, four to six DR-DQ haplotypes were treated as single units for association and clustering. On average, around 230,000 unique TCR beta nucleotide sequences were sequenced per donor among some 430 genotyped donors of the cohort, with roughly 20% of those sequences being non-productive. Summary of the overall study and its limitations: Compared with equally common non-associated chains, HLA-associated TCR beta chains in a later analysis were more clonally expanded and had lower generation probabilities. The cohort was sequenced for TCR beta chains only, and without alpha or paired-chain data the features that could be detected were limited. Presence/absence analyses assumed roughly uniform sequencing depth across donors, an assumption that may not hold. While some public TCRs were present in many individuals, most TCR sequences turned up only very rarely across donors. In a later analysis, TCR association rates were found to vary across HLA loci, with the most associated TCRs seen for DRB1 alleles and the fewest for HLA-C alleles. The study gave a list of 150 to 200 TCR beta chains associated with cytomegalovirus. In a later analysis, several top co-occurrence clusters were reported to appear linked to parvovirus B19, influenza, CMV and Epstein-Barr virus. An earlier analysis of around 600 of the donors showed that most TCR beta V segments appeared in productive rearrangements either about 90% or about 30% of the time, which broadly matched IMGT annotations. In a later genetic analysis, a missense DCLRE1C variant was associated with V-gene and J-gene trimming of TCR beta chains, and the association was replicated in an independent cohort. The only immune exposure information available for the cohort was CMV serostatus. Correlated functional status among segregating V segments might be attributable to linkage disequilibrium, but an unknown experimental factor could not be ruled out. The earlier analysis of some 540 of the donors excluded roughly 16 rarely observed V segments, including chromosome 9 orphons, because counts were too low. In both the original and validation cohorts, the classifier was reported to diagnose cytomegalovirus status with high specificity and sensitivity. A later genetic analysis reported fewer N-insertions in productive TCRs among donors in an Asian-associated ancestry cluster than the approximately 700-donor mean. A further reported finding was that TCR beta sequences accurately predicted the HLA-A and HLA-B alleles for most subjects in the first cohort. Because some donors lacked HLA typing at each locus, the association tests relied only on the typed subset. Strong co-occurrence of HLA alleles, especially DR and DQ, made assigning TCR associations to individual alleles difficult. Most CMV-associated TCR beta chains appeared to be HLA-restricted in a later analysis, and the HLA associations seemed to be driven largely by CMV exposure. In a later analysis, 16,951 TCR beta sequences were associated with specific HLA alleles at a false discovery rate of 0.05. It was suggested by the authors that the approach could potentially be generalized to other disease states and immunological phenotypes. A few of the identified cytomegalovirus-associated TCR beta chains were confirmed in vitro to be specific for cytomegalovirus antigens. A cluster of highly shared sequence variants was judged likely to represent a technical artifact of the sequencing pipeline. Some IMGT-functional V segments, including TRBV6-2 and TRBV6-3, could not be distinguished by the 87-base-pair reads and were therefore excluded.

A remark on this clone: The antigen this receptor binds is unknown.

The cohort consisted of 666 healthy bone marrow donors. All cohort members were sampled while nominally healthy, although unrecorded immune exposures were likely present. The donor tested CMV seronegative, placing the donor among the roughly 350 seronegative members of the cohort. Every donor gave a peripheral blood sample, and the peripheral blood mononuclear cells from that sample were used for TCR beta sequencing. Genomic DNA was extracted from the blood cell samples with the Qiagen DNeasy Blood Extraction Kit. The CDR3 starts with the cysteine, ends with the phenylalanine, and has 14 residues. Just the 42-base CDR3 DNA is kept, in frame starting at base 1. For CDR1 and CDR2, the germline V gene lists MNHNS and SASEGT. Trimming at the junction amounts to 1 base on V and 5 bases on J, and the germline ends lie 12 bases apart. Receptors were amplified or captured by the immunoSEQ multiplex PCR assay. A mixture of 60 forward primers for TCR Vbeta segments and 13 reverse primers for TCR Jbeta segments was used in the multiplex PCR. The CDR3 region of rearranged TCR beta genes was amplified from genomic DNA with a multiplex PCR assay. On the Illumina HiSeq System, the amplified TCR beta libraries were sequenced as 87-base-pair reads. In the authors' own workflow: A later analysis tallied roughly 78 million unique TCR beta chains across the 660 or so repertoires, and about 12 million of those chains were shared by two or more donors. Raw reads were error-corrected and collapsed into unique sequences by a nearest-neighbor algorithm in which closely related sequences were merged to remove PCR and sequencing errors. To assign V, D and J gene segments, CDR3 sequences were aligned to IMGT reference sequences. For a sequence to be retained, at least a six-nucleotide match to both a V gene segment and a J gene segment was required. A rearrangement counted as productive if the CDR3 had no stop codons and remained in frame with V and J, and every other rearrangement counted as non-productive. Following IMGT convention, CDR3 was defined as the stretch from the second conserved V-encoded cysteine up to the conserved J-encoded phenylalanine. The earlier analysis of some 550 of the donors excluded any sequence lacking an unambiguous match to a single V gene segment. In an earlier analysis of around 600 of the donors, V segments were called functional above 56.7% productive rearrangements and were called segregating when the between-donor standard deviation exceeded 5%. A statistical classification framework was built to diagnose cytomegalovirus status from the catalog of TCR beta chain sequences. In a later analysis, V and J genes were assigned by comparing TCR nucleotide sequences against IMGT/GENE-DB human TR gene sequences. A later analysis assigned CDR3 sequences and most-parsimonious VDJ recombination scenarios with the TCRdist pipeline. In a later analysis, each TCR beta chain was defined by its CDR3 amino acid sequence together with its V-gene family, and reads lacking a unique V-gene family were excluded. A later analysis removed 500 to 650 highly shared, low-generation-probability nucleotide sequences to deal with suspected cross-contamination and a sequencing artifact. In a later analysis, a clonal expansion index was calculated for each public chain from normalized within-repertoire ranks of inferred template counts. In a later analysis, generation probabilities were computed with a VDJ recombination model fitted to out-of-frame rearrangements, and the resulting probabilities were checked against IGoR. In a later analysis, TCR-TCR, TCR-HLA and TCR-CMV co-occurrence was scored with hypergeometric tests, and a repertoire-size bias correction was applied to TCR pairs. To estimate false discovery rates, a later analysis permuted the HLA or CMV assignments 20 times. A later analysis grouped co-occurring TCRs with DBSCAN, adding TCRdist sequence similarity when clustering within HLA-allele-positive subsets. Repertoires with fewer than 30,000 or more than 120,000 public chains, plus five repertoires with anomalous nucleotide sharing, were excluded from co-occurrence clustering. The table was pulled from immuneACCESS by TCRdb, which kept in-frame rearrangements only. Such tables lose some clones; where checked, under half of the loss comes from unresolved V genes, and the rest has no known cause. Clone size and V and J calls were adopted from that table, with D and trimming inferred from the DNA. The sample table gives just over 80,000 clones. Clones ranked in the top ten supply about 1% of the sample.

The rearrangement joined TRBV6-1 to TRBJ2-7; D gene: possibly TRBD1, on 6 matching bases. The sample taken for sequencing was PBMCs. The sequence derives from a woman in her twenties or thirties in good health and CMV-seronegative. The CDR3 reads CASSEVGGGNEQYF. In nucleotide form, the sequence is TGTGCCAGCAGTGAAGTTGGTGGGGGCAACGAGCAGTACTTC.